This TCR beta chain comes out of a study of early T cells in non-severe SARS-CoV-2 infection listed by TCRdb under 2021. Regarding the study in general: Because TCR sequencing was done on bulk RNA from unsorted whole blood, the alpha and beta chains could not be paired.

As encoded in the germline V gene, CDR1 is SGDLS while CDR2 is YYNGEE. Relative to germline, V is 1 base shorter and J is 6 bases shorter, with 16 bases between their ends. The CDR3, from cysteine to phenylalanine, totals 16 residues. Only CDR3 DNA remains: 48 bases, in frame from the first base. Preparation of the library involved 5' RACE. TCRdb lists the instrument as NextSeq 500. To correct for sequencing error and PCR bias, the TCR library protocol tagged individual cDNA molecules with unique molecular identifiers. Both TCR alpha and beta chains were sequenced, and tight co-correlation was observed between alpha and beta sequence abundances in each sample. In the paper's pipeline: Decombinator V4 was used to annotate the V gene, J gene and CDR3 of the TCR sequences. Expanded TCRs were defined as changing significantly between any two time points under a Poisson model with p below 0.0001. TCR abundances were normalised to the total number of TCRs sequenced per sample and expressed as counts per million. MAIT TCRs were defined by TRAV1-2 paired with TRAJ12, TRAJ20 or TRAJ33, and iNKT TCRs by TRAV10 paired with TRAJ18. A search of VDJdb, accessed on 1 November 2021, was run for TCRs annotated to CMV, EBV and SARS-CoV-2, with TCRs annotated for multiple antigens excluded. The raw public reads went through TCRdb reprocessing: fastp at Q25, MiXCR clone calling, in-frame beta chains kept. When rows share a CDR3 protein, they turn into one entry using the most common DNA and genes. The V and J calls and clone size come from TCRdb's table, not from the authors' own analysis. Across this sample there are about 33,000 distinct CDR3 sequences, with 4.5% to 7% seen only once. Under 15% of the sample is held by the ten biggest clonotypes.

This was a case-control study nested in a cohort of healthcare workers in London, UK, who had nasopharyngeal swab PCR tests and blood samples taken every week. Healthcare workers were recruited during the week of the UK lockdown, between 23 and 31 March 2020, and followed weekly for up to about 15 weeks. Study-wide findings and limitations: VDJdb matching was skewed toward anti-spike CD8 responses, so virus-specific expansions were likely underestimated and private and CD4 specificities were missed.

For this clonotype: Its antigen is currently not known. The record has no base qualities; no much larger clone is one base away.

The V and J genes are TRBV9 and TRBJ1-4; the D gene is not confidently resolved. The specimen sequenced was whole blood. This TCR derives from an adult who was a healthcare worker with PCR-confirmed SARS-CoV-2 infection or an uninfected control (not recorded which). The DNA reads TGTGCCAGCAGCGTATGTCCCCAGGCGGCACATGAAAAACTGTTTTTT. The translation is CASSVCPQAAHEKLFF.